These T cell receptor beta chains were read from a single sample in a study of human T cells and chemical hapten exposure. From the RACE reads, TCRdb called clonotypes with MiXCR, one entry per CDR3 protein. The sample lists roughly 260,000 distinct CDR3 sequences; 7.5% to 9% were seen once. Sequenced here: whole blood, sampled in connection with sensitization to the hapten diphenylcyclopropenone (DPC). These receptors all come from a woman aged 40 to 50 with alopecia areata. Some clones in this sample may be carry-over from other donors' samples. The CDR3 runs from the conserved cysteine through the conserved F or W. D genes are given only for firm matches. Clone size is given for some rows only: seen once, a few or many times, or a class if the clone is expanded.

clone_size j_call v_call d_call cdr3_nt cdr3_aa
many TRBJ1-6 TRBV6-5 - TGTGCCAGCAGTTACGGGACTAATTCACCCCTCCACTTT CASSYGTNSPLHF
many TRBJ1-2 TRBV29-1 - TGCAGCGTTGACCGGGGCACTAACTATGGCTACACCTTC CSVDRGTNYGYTF
- TRBJ1-1 TRBV7-2 - TGTGCCAGCAGCTTATTTTCCCCAAACACTGAAGCTTTCTTT CASSLFSPNTEAFF
few TRBJ2-3 TRBV7-9 TRBD2 TGTGCCAGCAGCTTTTTCCTGAGACTAGCGGGAGGTATTTCCACAGATACGCAGTATTTT CASSFFLRLAGGISTDTQYF
few TRBJ2-2 TRBV5-1 - TGCGCCAGCAGCTTACAACCCACCGGGGAGCTGTTTTTT CASSLQPTGELFF
many TRBJ1-5 TRBV12-3/TRBV12-4 - TGTGCCAGCAGTTTAGGAGGGGGACTCAATCAGCCCCAGCATTTT CASSLGGGLNQPQHF
- TRBJ1-5 TRBV6-2/TRBV6-3 - TGTGCCAGCAGTCCGGGGGAAATCGGCAATCAGCCCCAGCATTTT CASSPGEIGNQPQHF
few TRBJ1-6 TRBV7-9 - TGTGCCAGCACCTCAGGGACTACCTATAATTCACCCCTCCACTTT CASTSGTTYNSPLHF
- TRBJ2-1 TRBV11-2 - TGTGCCAGCAGCTTAGCCCGGACGGCGGGCAATGAGCAGTTCTTC CASSLARTAGNEQFF
many TRBJ2-5 TRBV7-3 - TGTGCCAGCAGCCGCCAAATAGAGACCCAGTACTTC CASSRQIETQYF
- TRBJ2-5 TRBV20-1 TRBD1 TGCAGTGCCCCAAGGACAGGACCCCAAGAGACCCAGTACTTC CSAPRTGPQETQYF
- TRBJ2-7 TRBV27 - TGTGCCAGCAGTTTAGCCCTTGGCCCCTACGAGCAGTACTTC CASSLALGPYEQYF